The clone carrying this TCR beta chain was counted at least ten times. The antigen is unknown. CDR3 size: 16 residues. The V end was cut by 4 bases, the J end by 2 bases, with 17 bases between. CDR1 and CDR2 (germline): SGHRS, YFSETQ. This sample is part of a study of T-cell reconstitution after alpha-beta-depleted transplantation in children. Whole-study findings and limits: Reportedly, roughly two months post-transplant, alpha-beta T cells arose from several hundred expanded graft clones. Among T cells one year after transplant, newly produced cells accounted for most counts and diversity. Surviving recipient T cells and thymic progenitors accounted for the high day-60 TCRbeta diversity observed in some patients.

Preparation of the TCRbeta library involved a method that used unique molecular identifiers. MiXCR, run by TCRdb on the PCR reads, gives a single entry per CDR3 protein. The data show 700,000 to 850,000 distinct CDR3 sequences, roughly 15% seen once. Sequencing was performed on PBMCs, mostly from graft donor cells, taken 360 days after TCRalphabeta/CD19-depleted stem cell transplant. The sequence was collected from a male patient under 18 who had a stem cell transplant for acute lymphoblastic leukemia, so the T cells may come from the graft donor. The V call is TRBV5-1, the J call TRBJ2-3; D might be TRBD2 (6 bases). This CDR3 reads CASSLNLGDFTDTQYF. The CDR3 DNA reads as TGCGCCAGCAGCCTCAATTTGGGGGACTTCACAGATACGCAGTATTTT.